Shown below are 29 T cell receptor beta chains from a single sample sequenced in a study of T cell changes during pregnancy in multiple sclerosis. The table came from immunoSEQ multiplex PCR; TCRdb's copy has only in-frame clones and leaves some out. There are over 90,000 clones in the sample; roughly 93% occur only once, and about 0.89% lies in the top ten. Specimen: peripheral blood, collected after pregnancy. These TCRs come from a female donor with multiple sclerosis, enrolled in a pregnancy study.

The gene calls are TRBV27 and TRBJ2-4; 8 bases fit TRBD2. Germline V lookup: CDR1 MNHEY, CDR2 SMNVEV (reference sequence). CDR3 length equals 15 residues. The junction had 6 bases not matched to a gene; V was cut back by 6 bases and J by 2 bases. The CDR3 is CASSTRGGTKNIQYF. In nucleotides, the CDR3 is TGTGCCAGCAGCACTCGCGGGGGGACCAAAAACATTCAGTACTTC.

V and J are TRBV7-2 and TRBJ2-5, with 7 nucleotides matching TRBD2. This CDR3 has 15 residues. V dropped 4 bases and J dropped 2; count of bases not matched to a gene: 7. Germline loops: CDR1 SGHTA, CDR2 FQGNSA. The CDR3 reads CASSSVGGFQETQYF. The CDR3 bases are TGTGCCAGCAGCTCAGTCGGGGGGTTTCAAGAGACCCAGTACTTC.

The V gene is TRBV27, the J gene TRBJ1-2; D unclear. The V gene lost 0 bases and the J gene lost 3 bases, with 11 bases spanning the gap. Germline CDR1 reads MNHEY; CDR2 reads SMNVEV (reference sequence). There are 15 residues in the CDR3. The CDR3 loop is CASSLSARSDYGYTF. The CDR3 DNA follows: TGTGCCAGCAGTTTATCGGCCAGGTCGGACTATGGCTACACCTTC.

The V and J genes are TRBV6-6 and TRBJ2-7; D is perhaps TRBD1 (5 bases). This CDR3 region has 14 residues. CDR1 and CDR2 from the germline V gene are MNHNY and SVGAGI (reference sequence). V was shortened by 6 bases and J by 2 bases, with 14 bases between the two germline ends. DNA for the CDR3: TGTGCCAGCAGCAAAGACCAGGGAACCTACGAGCAGTACTTC. This encodes CASSKDQGTYEQYF.

V is TRBV7-2 and J is TRBJ2-3; tentative D call: TRBD2 (6 bases). Germline V gene data show CDR1 as SGHTA and CDR2 as FQGNSA. V was cut by 1 base and J by 4 bases, with 12 bases left in between. This CDR3 is built from 15 residues. CDR3 in amino acids: CASSLGPLAADTQYF. The CDR3 DNA sequence: TGTGCCAGCAGCTTAGGCCCACTAGCAGCAGATACGCAGTATTTT.

The chain is built from TRBV4-2 and TRBJ1-6, with 7 bases that match TRBD1. There are 15 residues in the CDR3. The germline gives CDR1 LGHNA, CDR2 YNFKEQ. The J segment lost 13 bases and the V segment lost 0 bases, leaving 9 bases of the junction unmatched. The CDR3: CASSQELQGVWPLHF. For the CDR3, the DNA is TGTGCCAGCAGCCAAGAACTGCAGGGGGTTTGGCCCCTCCACTTT.

This chain uses TRBV7-2 with TRBJ2-7; TRBD2 matches at 13 bases. The V gene end was trimmed by 4 bases and the J gene end by 7 bases; junction bases not matched to a gene: 10. Germline values: CDR1 SGHTA, CDR2 FQGNSA. The CDR3 has 16 amino acids. Written as DNA, the CDR3 is TGTGCCAGCAGCTCGGGACTAGCGGGGCGCGCGGGGGAGCAGTACTTC. Translated: CASSSGLAGRAGEQYF.

The rearrangement links TRBV6-5 to TRBJ2-1; 8 bases are shared with TRBD1. V lost 6 bases to trimming and J lost 10 bases; unmatched junction nucleotides: 14. Looked up from germline, CDR1 is MNHEY and CDR2 is SVGAGI. The length of the CDR3 is 15 residues. The CDR3 DNA follows: TGTGCCAGCAGAAGGACAGGGTTCCTTTCTGTGGAGCAGTTCTTC. Translation: CASRRTGFLSVEQFF.

V is TRBV5-4 and J is TRBJ2-3, with 13 bases matching TRBD2. Germline-derived CDR1 and CDR2 are SGHNT and YYREEE (reference sequence). The CDR3 runs 15 residues. J gave up 6 bases and V 2 bases, and 3 bases lay outside the gene matches. The chain's CDR3 is CASSFGTSGADTQYF. The CDR3 DNA follows: TGTGCCAGCAGCTTTGGGACTAGCGGGGCTGATACGCAGTATTTT.

This chain joins TRBV7-6 and TRBJ2-1, with 8 bases aligning to TRBD2. The V and J ends lost 5 bases and 4 bases, in that order; junction bases with no gene match: 7. Germline CDR1 and CDR2: SGHVS and FNYEAQ. This CDR3 has 15 amino acids. In nucleotides, the CDR3 is TGTGCCAGCAGCCTACTAGCGGACACGTACAATGAGCAGTTCTTC. Amino acid sequence: CASSLLADTYNEQFF.

This clone was observed a single time. J is TRBJ2-5 and V is TRBV19; 10 bases map to TRBD1. The germline V gene encodes CDR1 LNHDA and CDR2 SQIVND (reference sequence). The V and J ends lost 6 bases and 7 bases, in that order; junction bases with no gene match: 5. CDR3 length: 13 residues. The CDR3 nucleotides read TGTGCCAGTAGCCCCGGACAGGGGGTGACCCAGTACTTC. Translating gives CASSPGQGVTQYF.

The chain links TRBV7-9 to TRBJ2-1, with 11 bases identical to TRBD1. Germline assignment: CDR1 SEHNR and CDR2 FQNEAQ (reference sequence). V lost 5 bases, J lost 6 bases, and 6 bases stayed unmatched. The CDR3 length is 15 residues. This CDR3 is CASSLPGTGGNEQFF. CDR3 coding DNA: TGTGCCAGCAGCCTTCCCGGGACAGGGGGCAATGAGCAGTTCTTC.

The CDR3 region has the DNA TGTGCCAGCAGCTCCCGGGGGGGGGCTGGCACTGAAGCTTTCTTT. Protein: CASSSRGGAGTEAFF. This chain uses TRBV9 with TRBJ1-1; possibly TRBD1 for D (6 bases). Germline-derived CDR1 and CDR2 are SGDLS and YYNGEE. The CDR3 sequence is 15 residues long. V was cut by 4 bases and J by 4 bases, with 17 bases left in between.

This clone occurred once. The chain is built from TRBV27 and TRBJ1-3; no definite D call. Germline CDR1 MNHEY, CDR2 SMNVEV (reference sequence). The CDR3 is made up of 18 amino acids. The V and J ends lost 8 bases and 3 bases respectively, with 26 bases between them. The DNA of the CDR3 is TGTGCCAGCCAAGCCGAATATACTCGGGCGCGGGGTGGAAACACCATATATTTT. The encoded protein is CASQAEYTRARGGNTIYF.

The V gene is TRBV18, the J gene TRBJ2-1, with 13 bases aligning to TRBD2. The CDR3 sequence is 16 residues long. J was trimmed by 7 bases and V by 6 bases; bases with no gene match: 9. The germline CDR1 and CDR2 sequences are KGHSH and LQKENI. The CDR3 reads CASSAGTSGTGNEQFF. The CDR3 DNA reads TGTGCCAGCTCGGCCGGGACTAGCGGGACCGGGAATGAGCAGTTCTTC.

The genes are TRBV19 and TRBJ1-2, with 8 nucleotides matching TRBD1. V lost 7 bases, J lost 2 bases, and 6 bases stayed unmatched. The CDR3 loop spans 14 amino acids. Germline CDR1 is LNHDA and CDR2 is SQIVND (reference sequence). The CDR3 DNA reads as TGTGCCAGTACTGGACAGGGAAGAAACTATGGCTACACCTTC. Its protein is CASTGQGRNYGYTF.

V gene TRBV6-4 combines with J gene TRBJ2-2; 9 bases are a match to TRBD2. CDR1 and CDR2 (germline): MRHNA, SNTAGT. The CDR3 runs 16 residues. V lost 0 bases and J lost 1; bases outside the gene matches: 0. The CDR3 here is CASSDSTSGNTGELFF. CDR3 in DNA: TGTGCCAGCAGTGACTCGACTAGCGGGAACACCGGGGAGCTGTTTTTT.

The genes are TRBV2 and TRBJ1-4, with D possibly matching TRBD1 (6 bases). CDR1 and CDR2 (germline): SNHLY, FYNNEI. The V gene lost 5 bases and the J gene lost 8 bases, with 12 bases spanning the gap. The CDR3 runs 13 residues. The CDR3 DNA reads TGTGCCAGCAGTTCAACGACAGGCGAAAAACTGTTTTTT. Protein: CASSSTTGEKLFF.

The chain joins TRBV7-9 to TRBJ2-2; the match to TRBD2 covers 11 bases. The CDR3 contains 16 residues. Germline CDR1 is SEHNR and CDR2 is FQNEAQ (reference sequence). Unmatched junction bases numbered 3, after V lost 2 bases and J lost 4 bases. CDR3 region: CASSLLAGGVTGELFF. Here the CDR3 DNA reads TGTGCCAGCAGCTTATTAGCGGGAGGGGTCACCGGGGAGCTGTTTTTT.

The chain employs TRBV2 and TRBJ2-5; D is possibly TRBD2 (5 bases). The CDR3 is 13 residues long. Per germline, CDR1 SNHLY and CDR2 FYNNEI. V gave up 4 bases and J gave up 5 bases, with 11 bases separating them. The CDR3 loop is CASSGNRGETQYF. In DNA form, the CDR3 reads TGTGCCAGCAGTGGAAACAGAGGGGAGACCCAGTACTTC.

This chain uses TRBV7-2 with TRBJ1-4; D may be TRBD1 (5 bases). The CDR3 runs to 16 residues. Per the germline V gene, CDR1 is SGHTA and CDR2 is FQGNSA. V lost 5 bases and J lost 7, with 20 bases in between. DNA for the CDR3: TGTGCCAGCAGCCCTGACCCGGGGGTCGCTGGTGAAAAACTGTTTTTT. It codes for CASSPDPGVAGEKLFF.

V gene TRBV5-1 combines with J gene TRBJ2-1, with D perhaps TRBD1 (6 bases). Germline loops: CDR1 SGHRS, CDR2 YFSETQ. The CDR3 is 14 amino acids. Trimming took off 4 bases at V and 9 bases at J, with 17 bases between the two ends. The CDR3, as DNA: TGCGCCAGCAGCGTATCACAGGGTAGGGGTGAGCAGTTCTTC. Its protein is CASSVSQGRGEQFF.

The chain uses TRBV28 and TRBJ2-2; 8 bases map to TRBD1. The V segment lost 5 bases and the J segment 5 bases; nucleotides outside the gene matches: 10. Per germline, CDR1 MDHEN and CDR2 SYDVKM. This CDR3 region has 16 residues. In DNA form, the CDR3 reads TGTGCCAGCAGTCCTCGGACAGGGTTAGGGACCGGGGAGCTGTTTTTT. As protein: CASSPRTGLGTGELFF.

The CDR3 here is CSVAGTAFTDTQYF. The DNA of the CDR3 is TGCAGCGTAGCCGGGACAGCTTTCACAGATACGCAGTATTTT. The V gene is TRBV29-1, the J gene TRBJ2-3, with TRBD1 matching 7 bases. The CDR3 extends over 14 amino acids. The V and J ends lost 6 bases and 2 bases, in that order; junction bases with no gene match: 8. From germline, CDR1 is SQVTM and CDR2 ANQGSEA.

V is TRBV27 and J is TRBJ2-1; 11 nucleotides align to TRBD2. This CDR3 is 15 amino acids long. V gave up 3 bases and J gave up 4 bases; unmatched junction bases: 2. Germline values: CDR1 MNHEY, CDR2 SMNVEV (reference sequence). As DNA, the CDR3 is TGTGCCAGCAGTTTTCTAGCGGGAGGTTACAATGAGCAGTTCTTC. It codes for CASSFLAGGYNEQFF.

The chain uses TRBV27 and TRBJ2-3; 9 bases line up with TRBD1. The CDR3 totals 17 residues. CDR1 and CDR2 (germline): MNHEY, SMNVEV (reference sequence). Trimming took 2 bases from V and 1 from J; bases not matched to a gene: 7. The CDR3 region has the DNA TGTGCCAGCAGTTTAGAAAAGAGGACAGGGGGCACAGATACGCAGTATTTT. Its protein product is CASSLEKRTGGTDTQYF.

The chain uses TRBV5-1 and TRBJ1-2, with D unresolved. The CDR3 sequence is 13 residues long. V dropped 4 bases and J dropped 3 bases, with 10 bases sitting between them. Per the germline V gene, CDR1 is SGHRS and CDR2 is YFSETQ. The CDR3 DNA sequence: TGCGCCAGCAGCCGAACAGAAGACTATGGCTACACCTTC. Its protein is CASSRTEDYGYTF.

This chain links TRBV27 with TRBJ2-3; 13 nucleotides align to TRBD2. The germline CDR1 and CDR2 sequences are MNHEY and SMNVEV (reference sequence). V shed 5 bases, J shed 0 bases, and the junction held 8 bases outside the gene matches. The CDR3 has 18 amino acids. As DNA, the CDR3 is TGTGCCAGCAGTCCTACTAGCGGGAGGGCTACTAGCACAGATACGCAGTATTTT. Translating gives CASSPTSGRATSTDTQYF.

V and J are TRBV7-9 and TRBJ2-2; the match to TRBD1 covers 7 bases. The CDR3 has 16 residues. With V trimmed by 7 bases and J by 1 base, 9 bases remained unmatched. Germline lookup yields CDR1 SEHNR and CDR2 FQNEAQ (reference sequence). CDR3 nucleotides: TGTGCCAGCACCCCCACAGGACAGGTGAACACCGGGGAGCTGTTTTTT. Its translation: CASTPTGQVNTGELFF. Supplemented by reference TRBV7-9 and TRBJ2-2, the full variable domain reads DTGVSQNPRHKITKRGQNVTFRCDPISEHNRLYWYRQTLGQGPEFLTYFQNEAQLEKSRLLSDRFSAERPKGSFSTLEIQRTEQGDSAMYLCASTPTGQVNTGELFFGEGSRLTVL.